Included here is one T cell receptor (beta chain) sequence, with context. The Seattle patients, enrolled during active infection, were followed longitudinally. The data originate from a study of blood T cell repertoires in COVID-19. Study overall: The origin of the acute and convalescent COVID-19 samples was the United States, Italy and Spain.

Trimming pared 4 bases from V and 6 bases from J, leaving 8 bases between. The length of the CDR3 is 13 residues. Germline V gene data show CDR1 as SGDLS and CDR2 as YYNGEE. In the original analysis: Reference gene primer amplification gave nucleated cell count estimates. Generated by immunoSEQ multiplex PCR, the TCRdb table keeps only in-frame clones and is missing some. V, J and clone size are taken as reported in that table, and D and trimming were inferred from the DNA itself. The data show a few hundred thousand clones, with around 85% seen just once and about 1% held by the top ten. Source material: peripheral blood. The gene calls are TRBV9 and TRBJ2-6, with unresolved D. This clonotype was obtained from a human donor with COVID-19, enrolled during active disease. The donor label of this sample is uncertain. The chain's CDR3 is CASSPPQANVLTF. The DNA for the CDR3 is TGTGCCAGCAGCCCCCCCCAGGCCAACGTCCTGACTTTC. The full variable domain, its missing parts supplied by reference TRBV9 and TRBJ2-6, is DSGVTQTPKHLITATGQRVTLRCSPRSGDLSVYWYQQSLDQGLQFLIQYYNGEERAKGNILERFSAQQFPDLHSELNLSSLELGDSALYFCASSPPQANVLTFGAGSRLTVL.